This T cell receptor beta chain came from a study of cytotoxic CD8 clonotypes in ibrutinib-treated CLL. Measured with immunoSEQ multiplex PCR; TCRdb has only the in-frame clones, and not every one. The sample lists approximately 150,000 clones, 60% to 80% occurring once. The V gene end was trimmed by 5 bases and the J gene end by 5 bases; junction bases not matched to a gene: 2. CDR3 length: 14 amino acids. Germline-derived CDR1 and CDR2 are LNHDA and SQIVND (reference sequence). This TCR came from a human donor with chronic lymphocytic leukemia. The input for sequencing was PBMCs, taken after 12 months of ibrutinib treatment. The chain links TRBV19 to TRBJ2-2; 10 positions agree with TRBD2. The CDR3 region has the DNA TGTGCCAGTAGTCCGACTAGCGGGACCGGGGAGCTGTTTTTT. Its translation: CASSPTSGTGELFF. The entire variable domain, with the rest obtained from reference TRBV19 and TRBJ2-2, is as follows: DGGITQSPKYLFRKEGQNVTLSCEQNLNHDAMYWYRQDPGQGLRLIYYSQIVNDFQKGDIAEGYSVSREKKESFPLTVTSAQKNPTAFYLCASSPTSGTGELFFGEGSRLTVL.